This passage covers 9 T cell receptor beta chains from one sample sequenced in a study of shared clonotypes between healthy human individuals. Measured with immunoSEQ multiplex PCR; TCRdb has only the in-frame clones, and not every one. Here the sample spans approximately 1.4 million clones, nearly 99% being singletons. Input material: naive CD4+ T cells sorted from blood. Subset meaning: CD45RA+ positively selected. Receptors were obtained from a man aged 25 to 40 in good health.

The chain uses TRBV7-8 and TRBJ2-4; D could derive from TRBD1 or TRBD2 (5 bases each). The CDR3 contains 13 residues. CDR1 is SGHVS, CDR2 FQNEAQ, per germline. Trimming stripped 5 bases from V and 13 bases from J, with 18 bases between. The chain's CDR3 is CASSAKVDRGQYF. The CDR3 DNA sequence: TGTGCCAGCAGCGCAAAGGTAGACAGAGGGCAGTACTTC.

The V and J genes are TRBV25-1 and TRBJ2-5; 14 nucleotides line up with TRBD2. The CDR3 sequence is 15 residues long. V lost 5 bases and J lost 5; bases outside the gene matches: 4. CDR1 is MGHDK, CDR2 SYGVNS, per germline. The CDR3 sequence: CASSKGLAGVETQYF. CDR3 DNA sequence: TGTGCCAGCAGTAAGGGACTAGCGGGAGTGGAGACCCAGTACTTC.

A word on this clone: At one boundary the junction diverges from the germline segment, which might be a read error. This chain uses TRBV7-9 with TRBJ2-5; 11 bases agree with TRBD2. CDR1 and CDR2 (germline): SEHNR, FQNEAQ (reference sequence). The CDR3 totals 16 residues. The DNA of the CDR3 is TGTGCCAGCAGCTCGGTAGCGGGAGGGCCCCAAAAGACCCAGTACTTC. Encoded protein: CASSSVAGGPQKTQYF.

On this clone itself: At the DNA level, this CDR3 is encoded by other sequences in the same sample as well. The chain's CDR3 is CASSPGTTQETQYF. DNA for the CDR3: TGTGCCAGCTCACCTGGGACAACCCAAGAGACCCAGTACTTC. The chain joins TRBV18 to TRBJ2-5; the D gene is possibly TRBD1 (6 bases). Germline CDR1 is KGHSH and CDR2 is LQKENI. The V gene lost 3 bases and the J gene lost 1 base, with 9 bases spanning the gap. The CDR3 is 14 amino acids.

The V and J genes are TRBV11-2 and TRBJ2-7, with 10 positions matching TRBD2. With 5 bases clipped from V and 2 bases from J, the junction kept 6 bases outside the gene matches. The CDR3 has 15 residues. Germline loops: CDR1 SGHAT, CDR2 FQNNGV. The CDR3 loop reads CASSRTSGGAYEQYF. As DNA, the CDR3 is TGTGCCAGCAGCCGGACTAGCGGAGGGGCCTACGAGCAGTACTTC.

The V call is TRBV5-8, the J call TRBJ2-1, with D perhaps matching TRBD2 (6 bases). CDR1 and CDR2 (germline): SGHTS, YDEGEE. The CDR3 loop spans 13 amino acids. V lost 3 bases and J lost 12, with 16 bases in between. As DNA, the CDR3 is TGTGCCAGCAGCTATGAAAGCGGGTGGGGGCAGTTCTTC. Residues: CASSYESGWGQFF.

Only one count was recorded for this clone. Different DNA sequences within this sample yield the same CDR3. V gene TRBV11-3 combines with J gene TRBJ2-3; D may match TRBD1 or TRBD2 (5 bases each). Looked up from germline, CDR1 is SGHNT and CDR2 is YENEEA. The CDR3 totals 13 residues. The V end lost 5 bases, the J end lost 2 bases, and 8 bases lay between the germline ends. CDR3 residues: CASSLGATDTQYF. The DNA of the CDR3 is TGTGCCAGCAGCCTCGGGGCCACAGATACGCAGTATTTT.

J is TRBJ1-2 and V is TRBV7-2; D is unresolved. V lost 5 bases and J lost 1, with 11 bases in between. The CDR3 has 14 residues. Per germline, CDR1 SGHTA and CDR2 FQGNSA. DNA of the CDR3: TGTGCCAGCAGCCCCCGGATCCTTAACTATGGCTACACCTTC. It encodes CASSPRILNYGYTF.

This clone was seen only a few times. The chain carries TRBV7-2 and TRBJ1-5; TRBD1 aligns across 7 bases. Germline CDR1 is SGHTA and CDR2 is FQGNSA. Losses at the gene ends were 6 bases for V and 2 bases for J; bases not matched to a gene: 1. This CDR3 is 13 amino acids long. DNA for the CDR3: TGTGCCAGCAGTGACAGGGGCAATCAGCCCCAGCATTTT. This translates into CASSDRGNQPQHF.